This TCR beta chain was identified during a study of T-cell memory formation after mild COVID-19. About the study: TCR clusters were largely donor specific.

With constant-segment primers, 5'RACE yielded cDNA libraries of TCR alpha and TCR beta that carried sample barcodes and UMIs. Each CDR3 protein gets one entry after TCRdb re-called the 5' RACE reads with MiXCR. The profile shows over 130,000 distinct CDR3 sequences, 11% to 15% of them singletons. Study-level results: Clones contracting day 15 to 85 were balanced CD4/CD8; later expanders leaned CD4+.

Comment on this clonotype: Its target is unknown.

V lost 4 bases to trimming and J lost 7 bases; unmatched junction nucleotides: 8. This CDR3 is built from 14 residues. Germline CDR1 reads GTSNPN; CDR2 reads SVGIG (reference sequence). The chain employs TRBV30 and TRBJ1-1; the match to TRBD1 covers 11 bases. Sequencing was done on a sample of PBMCs or a T cell subset sorted from them (not recorded which). The receptor was derived from an adult woman who had mild COVID-19 (a few samples of this study predate the infection). Cell type and time point are not known. CDR3 coding DNA: TGTGCCTGGACGTGGGGACAGGGGGTGGATGAAGCTTTCTTT. Its translation: CAWTWGQGVDEAFF.